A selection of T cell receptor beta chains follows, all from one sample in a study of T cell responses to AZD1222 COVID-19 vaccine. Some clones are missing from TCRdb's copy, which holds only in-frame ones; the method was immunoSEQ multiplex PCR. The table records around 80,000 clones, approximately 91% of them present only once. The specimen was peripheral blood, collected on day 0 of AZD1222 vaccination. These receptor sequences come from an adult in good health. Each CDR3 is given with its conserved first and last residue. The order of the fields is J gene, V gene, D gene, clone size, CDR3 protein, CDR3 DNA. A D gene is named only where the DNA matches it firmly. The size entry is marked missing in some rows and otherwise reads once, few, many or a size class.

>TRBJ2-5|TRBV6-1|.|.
CASREGQSAGTQYF
TGTGCCAGCAGGGAAGGACAGAGCGCTGGGACCCAGTACTTC
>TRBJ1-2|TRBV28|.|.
CASSLLRDSYGYTF
TGTGCCAGCAGTTTATTGCGTGACAGCTATGGCTACACCTTC
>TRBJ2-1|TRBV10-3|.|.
CAISGGQIYNEQFF
TGTGCCATCAGTGGGGGTCAGATCTACAATGAGCAGTTCTTC
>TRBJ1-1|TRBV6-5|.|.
CASSYRPQASTEAFF
TGTGCCAGCAGTTACCGCCCACAGGCAAGCACTGAAGCTTTCTTT
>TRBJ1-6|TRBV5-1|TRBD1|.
CASSPQGAYNSPLHF
TGCGCCAGCAGCCCGCAGGGGGCCTATAATTCACCCCTCCACTTT
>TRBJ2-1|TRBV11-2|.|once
CASSLNRADEQFF
TGTGCCAGCAGCTTAAACAGGGCTGATGAGCAGTTCTTC
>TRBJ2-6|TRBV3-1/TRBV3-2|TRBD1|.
CASSPTGGKSGANVLTF
TGTGCCAGCAGCCCAACAGGGGGCAAGTCTGGGGCCAACGTCCTGACTTTC
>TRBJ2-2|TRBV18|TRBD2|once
CASSPPERGANTGELFF
TGTGCCAGCTCACCACCTGAGCGGGGCGCGAACACCGGGGAGCTGTTTTTT
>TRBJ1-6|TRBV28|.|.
CASRLLTGNNSPLHF
TGTGCCAGCAGACTTTTAACAGGGAATAATTCACCCCTCCACTTT
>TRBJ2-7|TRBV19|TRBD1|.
CASKTGAAYEQYF
TGTGCCAGTAAGACAGGGGCGGCCTACGAGCAGTACTTC
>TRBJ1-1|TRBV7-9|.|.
CASSLVTASNTEAFF
TGTGCCAGCAGCTTAGTGACAGCCTCGAACACTGAAGCTTTCTTT
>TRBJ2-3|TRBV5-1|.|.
CASSLKGRGLVDTQYF
TGCGCCAGCAGCCTCAAAGGGAGGGGGCTAGTGGATACGCAGTATTTT
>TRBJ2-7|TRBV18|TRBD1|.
CASSRRQGAQRYEQYF
TGTGCCAGCTCTCGAAGACAGGGGGCGCAGAGGTACGAGCAGTACTTC
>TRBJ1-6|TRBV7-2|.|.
CASSLELISPLHF
TGTGCCAGCAGCTTAGAGTTGATTTCACCCCTCCACTTT
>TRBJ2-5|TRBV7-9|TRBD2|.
CASSPSGAKETQYF
TGTGCCAGCAGCCCAAGCGGGGCGAAAGAGACCCAGTACTTC
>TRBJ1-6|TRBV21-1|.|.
CASTSRGWGSYNSPLHF
TGTGCCAGCACCTCCCGCGGGTGGGGCTCCTATAATTCACCCCTCCACTTT
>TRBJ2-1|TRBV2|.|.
CASSNRVSYNEQFF
TGTGCCAGCTCCAACAGGGTCTCCTACAATGAGCAGTTCTTC
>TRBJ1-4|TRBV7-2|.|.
CASSSRAEGEKLFF
TGTGCCAGCAGCTCCAGGGCCGAGGGCGAAAAACTGTTTTTT
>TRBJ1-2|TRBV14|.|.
CASSRTTNYGYTF
TGTGCCAGCAGCCGGACCACTAACTATGGCTACACCTTC
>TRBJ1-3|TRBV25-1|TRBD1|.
CASRSTGAGNTIYF
TGTGCCAGCAGATCCACAGGGGCTGGAAACACCATATATTTT
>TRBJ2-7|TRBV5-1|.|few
CASSQTGYYEQYF
TGCGCCAGCAGCCAGACAGGTTACTACGAGCAGTACTTC
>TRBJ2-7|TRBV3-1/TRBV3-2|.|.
CASSLVSSKQYF
TGTGCCAGCAGCCTCGTTTCCTCCAAGCAGTACTTC
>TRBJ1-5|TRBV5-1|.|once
CASSPGGGKGNQPQHF
TGCGCCAGCAGCCCGGGAGGGGGAAAGGGCAATCAGCCCCAGCATTTT
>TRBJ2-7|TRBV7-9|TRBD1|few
CASCKDRGYEQYF
TGTGCCAGCTGCAAGGACAGGGGCTACGAGCAGTACTTC
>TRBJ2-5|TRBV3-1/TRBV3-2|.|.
CASSQALTEQETQYF
TGTGCCAGCAGCCAAGCTTTGACGGAGCAAGAGACCCAGTACTTC
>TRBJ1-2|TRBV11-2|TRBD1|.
CASSSGQGNNYGYTF
TGTGCCAGCAGCTCTGGACAGGGGAATAACTATGGCTACACCTTC
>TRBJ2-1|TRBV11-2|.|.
CASSVRQVSSYNEQFF
TGTGCCAGCAGCGTTAGACAGGTCAGCTCCTACAATGAGCAGTTCTTC
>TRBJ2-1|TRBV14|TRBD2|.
CASSPSGGAPSYNEQFF
TGTGCCAGCAGCCCTAGCGGGGGTGCTCCTTCCTACAATGAGCAGTTCTTC
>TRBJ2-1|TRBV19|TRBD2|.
CASSGGYSRSEQFF
TGTGCCAGTAGCGGGGGGTATAGCCGGAGTGAGCAGTTCTTC
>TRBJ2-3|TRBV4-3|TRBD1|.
CASSQTTGGVGTQYF
TGCGCCAGCAGCCAGACTACAGGGGGCGTGGGGACGCAGTATTTT
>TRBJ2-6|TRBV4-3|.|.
CASSQDIIFSGANVLTF
TGCGCCAGCAGCCAAGATATAATATTCTCTGGGGCCAACGTCCTGACTTTC
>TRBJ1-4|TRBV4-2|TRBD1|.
CASSQDGGTGAEKLFF
TGTGCCAGCAGCCAAGATGGCGGGACAGGGGCCGAAAAACTGTTTTTT
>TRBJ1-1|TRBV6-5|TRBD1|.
CASSLTGTGNTEAFF
TGTGCCAGCAGTTTGACCGGGACAGGCAACACTGAAGCTTTCTTT
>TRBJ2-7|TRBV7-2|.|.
CASSLRYQPPNEQYF
TGTGCCAGCAGCTTAAGGTACCAGCCCCCCAACGAGCAGTACTTC
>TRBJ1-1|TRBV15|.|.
CATSRDRRFEAFF
TGTGCCACCAGCAGAGATCGGCGGTTTGAAGCTTTCTTT
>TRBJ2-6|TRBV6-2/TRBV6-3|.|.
CASSYSSTGANVLTF
TGTGCCAGCAGTTACTCCTCCACCGGGGCCAACGTCCTGACTTTC
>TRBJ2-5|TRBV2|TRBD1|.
CASRYSGTAQETQYF
TGTGCCAGCCGTTACTCCGGGACAGCTCAAGAGACCCAGTACTTC
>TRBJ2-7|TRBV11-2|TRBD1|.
CASSLGGTGDYEQYF
TGTGCCAGCAGCTTAGGAGGGACAGGGGACTACGAGCAGTACTTC
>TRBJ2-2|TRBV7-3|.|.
CASSLPGGQNTGELFF
TGTGCCAGCAGCTTACCCGGCGGGCAGAACACCGGGGAGCTGTTTTTT
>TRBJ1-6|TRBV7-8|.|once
CASSLASSSSYNSPLHF
TGTGCCAGCAGCTTAGCGTCGTCTAGCTCCTATAATTCACCCCTCCACTTT
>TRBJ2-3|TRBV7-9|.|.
CASRSLGTRGTDTQYF
TGTGCCAGCAGATCCCTCGGGACCAGGGGCACAGATACGCAGTATTTT
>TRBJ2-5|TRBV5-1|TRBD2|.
CASSSGTSGWETQYF
TGCGCCAGCAGCTCCGGGACTAGCGGTTGGGAGACCCAGTACTTC
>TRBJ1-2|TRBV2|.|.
CASRSDTGSGYTF
TGTGCCAGCAGGTCGGACACAGGGTCCGGCTACACCTTC
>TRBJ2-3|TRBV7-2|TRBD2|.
CASSLVERGGDTQYF
TGTGCCAGCAGCTTAGTCGAGCGGGGCGGAGATACGCAGTATTTT
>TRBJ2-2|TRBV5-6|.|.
CASSFGHARDGELFF
TGTGCCAGCAGCTTTGGACATGCCCGGGACGGGGAGCTGTTTTTT
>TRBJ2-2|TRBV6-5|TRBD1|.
CASSRQGGDTGELFF
TGTGCCAGCAGCAGACAGGGGGGGGACACCGGGGAGCTGTTTTTT
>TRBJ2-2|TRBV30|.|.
CAWSRIDSRAGELFF
TGTGCCTGGAGCCGGATTGACAGTCGGGCCGGGGAGCTGTTTTTT
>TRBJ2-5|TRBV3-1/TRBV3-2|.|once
CASRHGFGGRGETQYF
TGTGCCAGCCGCCACGGATTTGGGGGCCGGGGAGAGACCCAGTACTTC
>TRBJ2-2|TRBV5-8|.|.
CASSLDRVSGELFF
TGTGCCAGCAGCTTGGACAGGGTCAGCGGGGAGCTGTTTTTT
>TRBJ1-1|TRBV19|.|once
CASSNLGNREAFF
TGTGCCAGTAGTAATTTGGGTAATCGTGAAGCTTTCTTT
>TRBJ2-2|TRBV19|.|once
CASTLTSDTGELFF
TGTGCCAGTACTTTGACTTCCGACACCGGGGAGCTGTTTTTT
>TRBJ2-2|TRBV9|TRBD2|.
CASSPHAGGNTGELFF
TGTGCCAGCAGCCCCCACGCGGGGGGTAACACCGGGGAGCTGTTTTTT
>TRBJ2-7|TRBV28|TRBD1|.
CASSFSGGGYEQYF
TGTGCCAGCAGTTTCTCAGGGGGCGGGTACGAGCAGTACTTC
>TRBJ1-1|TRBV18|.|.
CASSPGQNTEAFF
TGTGCCAGCTCACCAGGACAGAACACTGAAGCTTTCTTT
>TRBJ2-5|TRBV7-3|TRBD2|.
CASSFSGGQETQYF
TGTGCCAGCAGCTTCAGCGGGGGTCAAGAGACCCAGTACTTC
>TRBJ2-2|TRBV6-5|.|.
CASSSTPTGELFF
TGTGCCAGCAGTTCTACCCCCACCGGGGAGCTGTTTTTT
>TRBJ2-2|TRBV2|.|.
CASSGRWGTGELFF
TGTGCCAGCAGTGGCAGGTGGGGGACCGGGGAGCTGTTTTTT
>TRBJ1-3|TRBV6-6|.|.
CASSYSGLSGNTIYF
TGTGCCAGCAGTTACTCGGGACTATCTGGAAACACCATATATTTT
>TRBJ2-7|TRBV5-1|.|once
CASSLDGPYEQYF
TGCGCCAGCAGCTTGGACGGCCCGTACGAGCAGTACTTC
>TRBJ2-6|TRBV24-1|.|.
CATSDQRISSGANVLTF
TGTGCCACCAGTGACCAACGAATAAGCTCTGGGGCCAACGTCCTGACTTTC